Below, 12 T cell receptor beta chains from the same sample are listed, as sequenced in a study of CD8 T cells in Susac syndrome. Roughly 0.45 to 1 ug RNA was reverse transcribed with random hexamers. TCRdb ran MiXCR on the immunoSEQ multiplex PCR reads and lists one entry per CDR3 protein. The sample yields fewer than 90,000 distinct CDR3 sequences, 85% to 95% seen once. Sequenced: CD8+ T cells from PBMCs. These receptors all stem from a human donor with Susac syndrome.

The chain links TRBV5-8 to TRBJ2-7; D is ambiguous. V was pared by 4 bases and J by 5 bases, with 13 bases between. The length of the CDR3 is 13 residues. Per germline, CDR1 SGHTS and CDR2 YDEGEE. In DNA, the CDR3 is TGTGCCAGCAGCCTGGGTCCTAACAACGAGCAGTACTTC. This gives the protein CASSLGPNNEQYF.

The V gene is TRBV25-1, the J gene TRBJ2-5; 9 bases agree with TRBD2. The CDR3 is 17 amino acids. J gave up 1 base and V 1 base, and 7 bases lay outside the gene matches. CDR1 and CDR2 (germline): MGHDK, SYGVNS. DNA of the CDR3: TGTGCCAGCAGTGAATTCAGACTAGCGGAGATCCAAGAGACCCAGTACTTC. Its translation: CASSEFRLAEIQETQYF.

The chain combines TRBV29-1 with TRBJ2-1, with D uncertain. Germline CDR1 SQVTM, CDR2 ANQGSEA. The CDR3 spans 10 residues. The V and J ends lost 4 bases and 6 bases respectively, with 4 bases between them. The CDR3 region has the DNA TGCAGCGTTGTGGGCAATGAGCAGTTCTTC. Translating it yields CSVVGNEQFF.

The rearrangement uses TRBV29-1 and TRBJ2-5; 14 bases align to TRBD2. This CDR3 is 15 amino acids long. Trimming removed 2 bases from V and 9 bases from J; junction bases left unmatched: 8. Per the germline V gene, CDR1 is SQVTM and CDR2 is ANQGSEA. The CDR3 DNA reads as TGCAGCGTTGAACTGGGACTAGCGGGGGCCGGGGCCCAGTACTTC. As protein: CSVELGLAGAGAQYF. Variable domain in full (rest from reference TRBV29-1 and TRBJ2-5): SAVISQKPSRDICQRGTSLTIQCQVDSQVTMMFWYRQQPGQSLTLIATANQGSEATYESGFVIDKFPISRPNLTFSTLTVSNMSPEDSSIYLCSVELGLAGAGAQYFGPGTRLLVL.

The chain employs TRBV6-5 and TRBJ1-2, with TRBD1 as a possible D gene (5 bases). V was shortened by 0 bases and J by 4 bases, with 15 bases between the two germline ends. This CDR3 region has 16 residues. Germline CDR1 MNHEY, CDR2 SVGAGI. CDR3 amino acids: CASSYSLQALVYGYTF. The CDR3 DNA reads as TGTGCCAGCAGTTACTCACTACAGGCTTTGGTCTATGGCTACACCTTC.

The sample holds one count of this clonotype. This chain links TRBV30 with TRBJ2-4; TRBD1 matches 9 bases. CDR1 GTSNPN and CDR2 SVGIG come from the germline V gene (reference sequence). This CDR3 comprises 15 residues. V shed 2 bases and J 8 bases; nucleotides not matched to a gene: 10. CDR3 sequence reads: CAWSPTGGTGDIQYF. The CDR3 nucleotides read TGTGCCTGGAGTCCCACAGGGGGCACGGGGGACATTCAGTACTTC.

The genes are TRBV6-6 and TRBJ2-1; perhaps TRBD2 as D (7 bases). V shed 6 bases and J shed 8 bases, with 20 bases lying between them. The CDR3 sequence is 15 residues long. Germline assignment: CDR1 MNHNY and CDR2 SVGAGI (reference sequence). The CDR3 DNA follows: TGTGCCAGCAGCACAGGGACTACGGATCTCGATGAGCAGTTCTTC. Protein sequence: CASSTGTTDLDEQFF.

The V call is TRBV5-4, the J call TRBJ2-7; maybe TRBD2 (6 bases). CDR1 and CDR2 (germline): SGHNT, YYREEE (reference sequence). V was pared by 0 bases and J by 3 bases, with 16 bases between. This CDR3 has 16 amino acids. CDR3 DNA sequence: TGTGCCAGCAGCTTGGGGGCTAATAGCGGTCTCTACGAGCAGTACTTC. This sequence encodes CASSLGANSGLYEQYF.

The chain employs TRBV19 and TRBJ2-2; 7 positions match TRBD2. This CDR3 comprises 14 residues. V shed 9 bases, J shed 0 bases, and the junction held 4 bases outside the gene matches. Germline CDR1 and CDR2: LNHDA and SQIVND (reference sequence). The chain's CDR3 is CASGTSANTGELFF. The CDR3 bases are TGTGCCAGCGGAACTAGCGCGAACACCGGGGAGCTGTTTTTT.

The gene calls are TRBV7-9 and TRBJ2-1; TRBD2 agrees at 7 bases. CDR3 length: 15 amino acids. Looked up from germline, CDR1 is SEHNR and CDR2 is FQNEAQ (reference sequence). V shed 5 bases and J 8 bases; nucleotides not matched to a gene: 12. The CDR3: CASSPTASGTHEQFF. The CDR3 DNA is TGTGCCAGCAGCCCCACAGCGAGCGGGACTCATGAGCAGTTCTTC.

This chain joins TRBV27 and TRBJ1-6; 8 positions agree with TRBD1. J was trimmed by 6 bases and V by 1 base; bases with no gene match: 5. The CDR3 runs 16 residues. The germline CDR1 and CDR2 sequences are MNHEY and SMNVEV (reference sequence). CDR3 region: CASSLWQGAGNSPLHF. In nucleotides, the CDR3 is TGTGCCAGCAGTTTATGGCAGGGGGCCGGTAATTCACCCCTCCACTTT.

The V and J genes are TRBV5-1 and TRBJ2-7; a possible D gene is TRBD1 (6 bases). Germline CDR1 SGHRS, CDR2 YFSETQ. V was trimmed by 4 bases and J by 2 bases, leaving 10 bases between them. The CDR3 totals 13 residues. The CDR3 DNA sequence: TGCGCCAGCAGCCGGGACACCACCTACGAGCAGTACTTC. It translates to CASSRDTTYEQYF.